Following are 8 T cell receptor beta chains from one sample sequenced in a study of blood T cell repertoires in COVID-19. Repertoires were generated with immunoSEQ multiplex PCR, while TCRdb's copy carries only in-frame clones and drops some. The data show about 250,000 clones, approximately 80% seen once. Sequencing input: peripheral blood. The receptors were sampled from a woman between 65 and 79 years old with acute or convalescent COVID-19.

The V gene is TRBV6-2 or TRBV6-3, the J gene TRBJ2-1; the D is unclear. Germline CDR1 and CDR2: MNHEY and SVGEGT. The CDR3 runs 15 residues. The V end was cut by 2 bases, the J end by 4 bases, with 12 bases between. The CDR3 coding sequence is TGTGCCAGCAGTTACGACTTCAGCCCTTACAATGAGCAGTTCTTC. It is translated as CASSYDFSPYNEQFF.

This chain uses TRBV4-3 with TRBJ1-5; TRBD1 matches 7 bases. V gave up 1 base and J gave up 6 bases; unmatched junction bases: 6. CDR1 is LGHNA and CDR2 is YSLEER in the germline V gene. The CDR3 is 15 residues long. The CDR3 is CASSQGTGWGQPQHF. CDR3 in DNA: TGCGCCAGCAGCCAAGGGACAGGTTGGGGTCAGCCCCAGCATTTT.

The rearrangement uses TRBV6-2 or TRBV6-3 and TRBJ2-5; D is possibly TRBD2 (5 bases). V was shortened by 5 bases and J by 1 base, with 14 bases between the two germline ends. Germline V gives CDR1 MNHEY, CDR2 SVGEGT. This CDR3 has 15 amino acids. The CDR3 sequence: CASSDRRELQETQYF. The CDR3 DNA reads TGTGCCAGCAGTGATAGACGGGAACTCCAAGAGACCCAGTACTTC.

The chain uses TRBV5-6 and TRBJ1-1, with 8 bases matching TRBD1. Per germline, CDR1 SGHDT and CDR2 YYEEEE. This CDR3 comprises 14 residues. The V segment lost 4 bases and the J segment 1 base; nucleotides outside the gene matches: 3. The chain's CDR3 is CASSLGTGNTEAFF. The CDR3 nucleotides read TGTGCCAGCAGCCTAGGGACAGGGAACACTGAAGCTTTCTTT.

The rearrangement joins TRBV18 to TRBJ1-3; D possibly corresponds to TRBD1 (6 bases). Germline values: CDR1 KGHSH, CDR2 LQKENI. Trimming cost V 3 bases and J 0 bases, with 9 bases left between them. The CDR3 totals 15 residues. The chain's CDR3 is CASSPDRLSGNTIYF. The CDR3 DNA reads TGTGCCAGCTCACCTGACAGGCTCTCTGGAAACACCATATATTTT.

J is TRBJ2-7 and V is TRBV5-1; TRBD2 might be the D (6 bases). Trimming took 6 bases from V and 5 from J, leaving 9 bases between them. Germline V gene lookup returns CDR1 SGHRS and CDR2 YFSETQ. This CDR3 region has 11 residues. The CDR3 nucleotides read TGCGCCAGCACGGACTACAACGAGCAGTACTTC. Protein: CASTDYNEQYF.

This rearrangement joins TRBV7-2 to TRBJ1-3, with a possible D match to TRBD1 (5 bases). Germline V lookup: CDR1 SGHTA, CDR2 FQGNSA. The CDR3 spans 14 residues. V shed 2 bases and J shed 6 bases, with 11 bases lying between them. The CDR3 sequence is CASSLKTEENTIYF. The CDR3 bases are TGTGCCAGCAGCTTAAAGACAGAAGAAAACACCATATATTTT.

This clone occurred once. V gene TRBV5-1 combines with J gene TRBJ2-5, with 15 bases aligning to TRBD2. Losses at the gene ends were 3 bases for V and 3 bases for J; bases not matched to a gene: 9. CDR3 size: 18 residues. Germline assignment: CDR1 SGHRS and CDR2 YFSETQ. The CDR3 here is CASSSGPRTSGGEETQYF. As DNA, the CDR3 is TGCGCCAGCAGCTCTGGACCAAGGACTAGCGGGGGGGAAGAGACCCAGTACTTC. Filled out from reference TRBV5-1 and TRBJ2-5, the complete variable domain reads KAGVTQTPRYLIKTRGQQVTLSCSPISGHRSVSWYQQTPGQGLQFLFEYFSETQRNKGNFPGRFSGRQFSNSRSEMNVSTLELGDSALYLCASSSGPRTSGGEETQYFGPGTRLLVL.